This TCR beta chain was observed in a study of shared clonotypes between healthy human individuals. The repertoire was sequenced with immunoSEQ multiplex PCR; TCRdb's copy has only in-frame clones and lacks some. The sample has 500,000 to 550,000 clones, approximately 94% seen once. Looked up from germline, CDR1 is MDHEN and CDR2 is SYDVKM. V was trimmed by 2 bases and J by 6 bases, leaving 8 bases between them. The CDR3 has 13 residues. The study separated CD4+ cells into CD45RA+ naive and CD45RA-negative memory subsets. This receptor was taken from a young woman in good health. The V and J genes are TRBV28 and TRBJ2-1, with D perhaps TRBD2 (6 bases). The specimen was naive CD4+ T cells sorted from blood. The subset: CD45RA+ positively selected. The CDR3: CASSLGTFNEQFF. The CDR3 nucleotides read TGTGCCAGCAGTTTAGGGACTTTCAATGAGCAGTTCTTC.